This TCR beta chain was recovered during a study of blood T cell repertoires in COVID-19. Profiled with immunoSEQ multiplex PCR; TCRdb holds only in-frame clones, not every one. The sample shows about 300,000 clones, over 75% of them seen only once. The CDR3 totals 15 residues. Germline-derived CDR1 and CDR2 are LNHNV and YYDKDF (reference sequence). Deletions cut 0 bases from V and 6 bases from J, with 14 bases between. This receptor was taken from a young woman who had recovered from COVID-19. The specimen was PBMCs or T cells enriched from blood (not recorded which). This chain connects TRBV15 to TRBJ1-2; possible D gene TRBD1, 6 bases. The CDR3 region has the DNA TGTGCCACCAGCAGAGAACAGGGATCACTACATGGCTACACCTTC. This translates into CATSREQGSLHGYTF. Full variable domain (remainder filled in from reference TRBV15 and TRBJ1-2): DAMVIQNPRYQVTQFGKPVTLSCSQTLNHNVMYWYQQKSSQAPKLLFHYYDKDFNNEADTPDNFQSRRPNTSFCFLDIRSPGLGDTAMYLCATSREQGSLHGYTFGSGTRLTVV.